Each of the 5 T cell receptor beta chains below was sequenced from the same sample in a study of cytomegalovirus exposure and HLA in healthy donors. This PCR relied on a set of 60 Vbeta primers and 13 Jbeta primers. The data were produced by immunoSEQ multiplex PCR, yet TCRdb's version contains in-frame clones alone and is incomplete. Of around 190,000 clones listed, around 78% were seen once; the top ten hold about 2.1%. Sequences were obtained from PBMCs. The origin of the receptors is a man younger than 45 in good health and CMV-seronegative.

The V call is TRBV11-1, the J call TRBJ2-2; a possible D gene is TRBD2 (6 bases). Germline V gene sequence: CDR1 SGHAT, CDR2 FQDESV (reference sequence). V shed 3 bases and J shed 0 bases, with 11 bases lying between them. This CDR3 is 16 amino acids long. CDR3 sequence (DNA): TGTGCCAGCAGCTTGCGGGCGGGGCCGAACACCGGGGAGCTGTTTTTT. It codes for CASSLRAGPNTGELFF.

The chain has TRBV29-1 and TRBJ1-1, with a possible D match to TRBD1 (5 bases). The germline V gene has CDR1 SQVTM and CDR2 ANQGSEA. This CDR3 is 13 amino acids long. V lost 2 bases to trimming and J lost 6 bases, with 13 bases between them. CDR3 sequence (DNA): TGCAGCGTTGAAAGCAGGGTTGGGTCTGAAGCTTTCTTT. Its protein product is CSVESRVGSEAFF.

J is TRBJ2-6 and V is TRBV5-1, with a tentative D call TRBD1 (5 bases). This CDR3 region has 17 residues. The germline CDR1 and CDR2 sequences are SGHRS and YFSETQ. Trimming removed 4 bases from V and 0 bases from J, with 14 bases in between. CDR3 in amino acids: CASSPRQINSGANVLTF. CDR3 nucleotide sequence: TGCGCCAGCAGCCCACGACAGATTAACTCTGGGGCCAACGTCCTGACTTTC.

J is TRBJ2-7 and V is TRBV2; D possibly corresponds to TRBD1 (6 bases). Trimming removed 8 bases from V and 2 bases from J, with 13 bases in between. Germline V lookup: CDR1 SNHLY, CDR2 FYNNEI. There are 13 residues in the CDR3. CDR3 sequence reads: CASGRDKTYEQYF. In nucleotides, the CDR3 is TGTGCCAGCGGCCGGGACAAAACCTACGAGCAGTACTTC.

This chain links TRBV11-1 with TRBJ2-3; 7 bases align to TRBD2. V shed 3 bases, J shed 0 bases, and the junction held 6 bases outside the gene matches. Germline CDR1 is SGHAT and CDR2 is FQDESV (reference sequence). CDR3 size: 16 residues. This CDR3 is CASSLGGRFSTDTQYF. CDR3 DNA: TGTGCCAGCAGCTTGGGCGGGAGATTTAGCACAGATACGCAGTATTTT.